This entry lists 8 T cell receptor beta chains sequenced from one sample in a study of cytomegalovirus exposure and HLA in healthy donors. PCR primers comprised 60 Vbeta and 13 Jbeta primers. Repertoires were generated with immunoSEQ multiplex PCR, while TCRdb's copy carries only in-frame clones and drops some. Of around 170,000 clones in the sample, over 60% were seen once. The sequenced sample was PBMCs. The receptors come from a girl between 10 and 17 years old in good health and CMV-seronegative.

V and J are TRBV5-6 and TRBJ2-7; 7 bases agree with TRBD2. The CDR3 extends over 14 amino acids. Germline assignment: CDR1 SGHDT and CDR2 YYEEEE. V lost 3 bases and J lost 3; bases outside the gene matches: 6. CDR3 DNA: TGTGCCAGCAGCTGGACGGGGGGTCTCTACGAGCAGTACTTC. Residues: CASSWTGGLYEQYF.

The genes are TRBV7-9 and TRBJ2-4; 12 nucleotides align to TRBD1. The CDR3 extends over 18 amino acids. V shed 5 bases, J shed 5 bases, and the junction held 13 bases outside the gene matches. Per germline, CDR1 SEHNR and CDR2 FQNEAQ (reference sequence). CDR3 sequence reads: CASSRDRGPTGPENIQYF. CDR3 coding DNA: TGTGCCAGCAGCCGGGACAGGGGGCCTACCGGACCCGAAAACATTCAGTACTTC.

The rearrangement links TRBV7-9 to TRBJ1-1; perhaps TRBD1 as D (5 bases). From germline, CDR1 is SEHNR and CDR2 FQNEAQ (reference sequence). V shed 3 bases and J shed 1 base, with 12 bases lying between them. The CDR3 has 15 residues. The CDR3 loop is CASSFGRGGNTEAFF. The CDR3 DNA sequence: TGTGCCAGCAGCTTTGGTCGGGGGGGGAACACTGAAGCTTTCTTT.

CDR3 sequence (DNA): TGCGCCAGCAGTGAGCCGCAGGGGTGGCGAAACACCATATATTTT. Its protein product is CASSEPQGWRNTIYF. The gene calls are TRBV10-2 and TRBJ1-3; D possibly corresponds to TRBD1 (6 bases). Trimming stripped 2 bases from V and 5 bases from J, with 13 bases between. Germline CDR1 is WSHSY and CDR2 is SAAADI. The CDR3 is 15 residues long.

The V gene is TRBV5-1, the J gene TRBJ2-7, with no clear D. Deletions cut 0 bases from V and 4 bases from J, with 8 bases between. This CDR3 contains 13 residues. Per the germline V gene, CDR1 is SGHRS and CDR2 is YFSETQ. CDR3 region: CASSLDEPYEQYF. Written as DNA, the CDR3 is TGCGCCAGCAGCTTGGATGAGCCTTACGAGCAGTACTTC.

The chain uses TRBV4-1 and TRBJ1-3; D is ambiguous. The germline gives CDR1 MGHRA, CDR2 YSYEKL. CDR3 length: 16 residues. The germline V and J ends were trimmed by 1 base and 0 bases, with 10 bases remaining between them. In DNA, the CDR3 is TGCGCCAGCAGCCAAGCGGGTGTGGGCTCTGGAAACACCATATATTTT. Protein product: CASSQAGVGSGNTIYF.

The chain has TRBV7-9 and TRBJ1-4, with 7 nucleotides matching TRBD1. The V segment lost 0 bases and the J segment 8 bases; nucleotides outside the gene matches: 6. Germline CDR1 SEHNR, CDR2 FQNEAQ (reference sequence). The CDR3 is made up of 15 amino acids. The CDR3 here is CASSLATGYGEKLFF. In DNA form, the CDR3 reads TGTGCCAGCAGCTTAGCGACAGGGTACGGAGAAAAACTGTTTTTT.

The chain is built from TRBV4-2 and TRBJ1-1; 8 bases fit TRBD1. The CDR3 loop spans 15 amino acids. Trimming cost V 2 bases and J 2 bases; bases outside gene matches: 4. Germline V lookup: CDR1 LGHNA, CDR2 YNFKEQ. The CDR3 protein is CASSQRTGYNTEAFF. The CDR3 DNA reads TGTGCCAGCAGCCAACGGACAGGGTATAACACTGAAGCTTTCTTT.